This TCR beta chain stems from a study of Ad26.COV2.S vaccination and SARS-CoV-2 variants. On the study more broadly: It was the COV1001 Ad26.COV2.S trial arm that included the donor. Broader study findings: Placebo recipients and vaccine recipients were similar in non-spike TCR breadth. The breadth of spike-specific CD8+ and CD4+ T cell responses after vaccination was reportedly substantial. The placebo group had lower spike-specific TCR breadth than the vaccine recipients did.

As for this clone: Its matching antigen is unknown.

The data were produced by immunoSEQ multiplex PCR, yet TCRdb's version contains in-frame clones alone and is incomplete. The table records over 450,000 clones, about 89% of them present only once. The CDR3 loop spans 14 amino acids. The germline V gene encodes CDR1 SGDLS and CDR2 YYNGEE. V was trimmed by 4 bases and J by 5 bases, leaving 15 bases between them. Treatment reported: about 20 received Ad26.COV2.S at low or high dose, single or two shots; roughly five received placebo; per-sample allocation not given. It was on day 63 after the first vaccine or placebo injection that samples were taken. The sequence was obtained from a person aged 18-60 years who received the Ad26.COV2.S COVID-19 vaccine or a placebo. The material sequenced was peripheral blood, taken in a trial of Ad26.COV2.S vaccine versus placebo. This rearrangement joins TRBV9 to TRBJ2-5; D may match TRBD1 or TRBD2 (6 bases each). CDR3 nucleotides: TGTGCCAGCAGCCCCCAGACTAGGGGGGAGACCCAGTACTTC. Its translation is CASSPQTRGETQYF.